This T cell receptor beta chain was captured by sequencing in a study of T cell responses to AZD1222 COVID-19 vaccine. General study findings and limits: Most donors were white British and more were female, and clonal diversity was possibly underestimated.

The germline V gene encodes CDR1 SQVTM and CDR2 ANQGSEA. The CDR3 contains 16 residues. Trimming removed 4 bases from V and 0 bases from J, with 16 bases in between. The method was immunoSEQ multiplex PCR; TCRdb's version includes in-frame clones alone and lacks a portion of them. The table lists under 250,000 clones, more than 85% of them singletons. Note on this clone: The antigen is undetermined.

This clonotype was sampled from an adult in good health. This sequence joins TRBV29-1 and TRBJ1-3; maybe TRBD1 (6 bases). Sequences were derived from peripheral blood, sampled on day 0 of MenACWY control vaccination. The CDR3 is CSVAGRGPTSGNTIYF. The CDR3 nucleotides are TGCAGCGTTGCTGGCCGGGGGCCCACCTCTGGAAACACCATATATTTT.